This TCR beta chain was recorded in a study of Ad26.COV2.S vaccination and SARS-CoV-2 variants. Study as a whole: Within the COV1001 Ad26.COV2.S trial arm, the donor was enrolled. Administration of Ad26.COV2.S was intramuscular, either once or twice 56 days apart.

The repertoire was sequenced with immunoSEQ multiplex PCR; TCRdb's copy has only in-frame clones and lacks some. The data hold about 460,000 clones, with around 89% observed a single time. With regard to this clone: Its antigen is not identified.

Treatment indicated: 15 to 20 received Ad26.COV2.S at low or high dose, single or two shots; a few received placebo; per-sample allocation not given. Vaccine and placebo recipients were sampled on day 63 after the first injection. An adult of 18-55 years in Boston served as donor. The V end was cut by 3 bases, the J end by 4 bases, with 6 bases between. Germline-derived CDR1 and CDR2 are LGHNT and FRNRAP. The CDR3 is made up of 12 amino acids. Findings and limits, study-wide: Responses of T cells in total may have been underestimated by the TCR breadth and depth analyses.

The clonotype comes from a person between 18 and 59 years old who received the Ad26.COV2.S COVID-19 vaccine or a placebo. The specimen was peripheral blood, collected in a trial of Ad26.COV2.S vaccine versus placebo. The chain couples TRBV12-5 to TRBJ1-2; D may be TRBD1 (5 bases). The CDR3 nucleotides read TGTGCTAGTGGTTTTGACAGCTATGGCTACACCTTC. This translates into CASGFDSYGYTF.